This T cell receptor beta chain was captured by sequencing in a study of T-cell memory formation after mild COVID-19 (dated by TCRdb to the early 2020s). At the level of the whole study: Most TCR sequence clusters were specific to one of the two donors. In a couple of donors, T-cell clones that expanded and contracted after mild COVID-19 were followed by sequencing TCRalpha and TCRbeta repertoires longitudinally. Two young, previously healthy adult volunteers, one female and one male, were included in the cohort.

CDR1 is given as MDHEN and CDR2 as SYDVKM, both from the germline V gene. V is cut by 11 bases and J by 0 bases, and the space between the germline ends is 14 bases. CDR3 length: 13 amino acids, cysteine to phenylalanine. Only the CDR3 portion is preserved as DNA: 39 bases, with reading frame beginning at the first base. This clonotype appeared many times. No antigen is known for it. No base qualities exist here, and no much larger clone lies one base off it. Results the study describes overall, beyond this receptor: Contracting CD4+ clones turned up mainly in the CM and EM memory subsets, whereas EMRA was where CD8+ clones were enriched. SARS-CoV-2 specificity was not confirmed for the second-wave clones peaking on day 37. The detection of some responding clones in pre-infection memory suggests that pre-existing cross-reactive memory T cells joined the SARS-CoV-2 response. The study included only a couple of mild cases, and larger cohorts that include severe cases with pre-infection samples were judged to be necessary. Clones that contracted from day 15 to 85 showed balanced CD4/CD8 phenotypes, whereas a second wave of clones that expanded from day 15 to 37 leaned towards CD4+.

Ficoll-Paque density gradient centrifugation was used to isolate PBMCs. The sequencer was an Illumina NovaSeq 6000. cDNA libraries for TCRalpha and TCRbeta were prepared by 5'RACE using constant-segment primers, with sample barcodes and unique molecular identifiers added. Trizol reagent was used to extract RNA from every sample. Library amplification was performed in two PCR steps, and a second sample barcode and Illumina TruSeq adapters were introduced in the second step. The libraries were sequenced on an Illumina NovaSeq using 2 x 150 bp paired-end reads. From the authors' description of their analysis: Reads were demultiplexed and collapsed into UMI-guided consensus sequences with migec v1.2.7. With mixcr v2.1.11, UMI consensuses were aligned to TRA and TRB V and J templates and assembled into clonotypes. A clonotype was counted as expanded or contracted only if both edgeR and NoisET called the change significant, with noise models trained on biological replicates. For edgeR calls, the cutoffs were a false discovery rate-adjusted p below 0.01 and a log2 fold-change threshold of 1. PCA with hierarchical clustering of max-normalized trajectories of the 1000 most abundant clonotypes was used as exploratory dynamics analysis. Separately sequenced CD4+ and CD8+ repertoires were used to assign a CD4 or CD8 phenotype to each responding clone. TCRdb redid the processing of the public reads, applying fastp at Q25 and MiXCR, and retained in-frame beta chains. Each CDR3 protein appears once, grouped with its most common genes and DNA. What appears here as the V and J calls and clone size reflects TCRdb's work, not the paper's. This sample has 100,000 to 130,000 distinct CDR3 sequences in its table, and 14% of those were observed once. The leading ten clones occupy less than 40% of the sample.

The sample was PBMCs or a T cell subset sorted from them (not recorded which). This chain joins TRBV28 to TRBJ2-7; TRBD2 could be the D gene, as 6 bases match. The receptor comes from a man aged 18 to 30 who had mild COVID-19 (a few samples of this study predate the infection). The sample titles of this study are shuffled in the database, so cell type and time point are left out; the donor was told from shared clones. The bases read TGTGCCGCTTGGAGGGACGGCTCCTACGAGCAGTACTTC. This codes for CAAWRDGSYEQYF.